The 14 T cell receptor beta chains reported below all come from one sample, sequenced in a study of response to subunit inactivated influenza vaccine (dated by TCRdb to 2016 to 2019). The library was generated by RT-PCR. For sequencing, an Illumina HiSeq 2500 was employed. TCRdb reran the public reads through fastp at Q25 and MiXCR, keeping productive beta chains. Records with the same CDR3 protein are collapsed into one entry carrying the most frequent genes and DNA. Present in this sample are 400,000 to 650,000 distinct CDR3 sequences, 7.2% of which were seen just once. Around 13% of the sample is taken by the ten largest. This specimen consisted of PBMCs from blood, obtained around 25 months after vaccination. These receptors originate from a man in his fifties or sixties who received an inactivated influenza vaccine. Donor details come from another sample of the same person, matched by shared clones.

There are many counts of this clonotype. DNA for the CDR3: TGTGCCAGCAGTTTAGTCTATTCCAGGGCTTATAGCTCTGGAAACACCATATATTTT. Protein: CASSLVYSRAYSSGNTIYF. V usage is TRBV12-3 or TRBV12-4 and J usage is TRBJ1-3; tentatively, D is TRBD1 (5 bases). The V gene lost 1 base and the J gene lost 0 bases, with 19 bases spanning the gap. This CDR3 has 19 residues.

The V call is TRBV20-1, the J call TRBJ2-5, with 7 nucleotides matching TRBD1. The CDR3 is made up of 12 amino acids. The J segment lost 5 bases and the V segment lost 1 base, leaving 1 base of the junction unmatched. Germline-derived CDR1 and CDR2 are DFQATT and SNEGSKA (reference sequence). CDR3 nucleotide sequence: TGCAGTGCTAGAGCCAGGGGGGAGACCCAGTACTTC. Residues: CSARARGETQYF.

The J gene is TRBJ2-3, the V gene TRBV11-2; 12 bases line up with TRBD2. V shed 5 bases, J shed 3 bases, and the junction held 9 bases outside the gene matches. Germline V lookup: CDR1 SGHAT, CDR2 FQNNGV. This CDR3 is built from 17 residues. The CDR3 region is CASSRRLAGVDTDTQYF. The CDR3 nucleotides are TGTGCCAGCAGCCGTAGACTAGCGGGAGTTGATACAGATACGCAGTATTTT.

This clonotype was counted a few times. V usage is TRBV18 and J usage is TRBJ2-5; 13 nucleotides match TRBD2. After removal of 6 bases from V and 2 bases from J, the junction contained 12 bases not matched to a gene. This CDR3 is built from 18 residues. Germline CDR1 KGHSH, CDR2 LQKENI. In DNA, the CDR3 is TGTGCCAGCTCCCCCAAGTCCTGGACTAGCGGGGGACAAGAGACCCAGTACTTC. Translated: CASSPKSWTSGGQETQYF.

This clonotype turned up a few times. The CDR3 coding sequence is TGCAGTGCCCAAGGGACTAGTTTTTACCCCTACGAGCAGTACTTC. Its protein is CSAQGTSFYPYEQYF. The chain joins TRBV20-1 to TRBJ2-7; 8 nucleotides align to TRBD2. Losses at the gene ends were 6 bases for V and 2 bases for J; bases not matched to a gene: 12. CDR1 and CDR2 (germline): DFQATT, SNEGSKA (reference sequence). The CDR3 is made up of 15 amino acids.

This clonotype has ten or more counts. The chain uses TRBV5-6 and TRBJ1-5; D gene unclear. V was pared by 0 bases and J by 1 base, with 5 bases between. From germline, CDR1 is SGHDT and CDR2 YYEEEE. This CDR3 has 14 residues. The CDR3 spells CASSLAVSNQPQHF. CDR3 coding DNA: TGTGCCAGCAGCTTGGCCGTAAGCAATCAGCCCCAGCATTTT.

This clonotype has just a few counts. CDR3 nucleotide sequence: TGTGCCAGCAGTTACAAACTAACAGGGGGCGGCGGGGAGCTGTTTTTT. This encodes CASSYKLTGGGGELFF. The chain has TRBV6-5 and TRBJ2-2; 9 bases are a match to TRBD1. Trimming removed 2 bases from V and 7 bases from J; junction bases left unmatched: 8. The CDR3 runs to 16 residues. Germline CDR1 reads MNHEY; CDR2 reads SVGAGI.

This clonotype was detected a few times. CDR3 coding DNA: TGTGCCAGCAGCTCGGGTACGAACACTGAAGCTTTCTTT. Translated: CASSSGTNTEAFF. The chain is built from TRBV7-7 and TRBJ1-1; no firm D call. The CDR3 sequence is 13 residues long. V lost 4 bases to trimming and J lost 1 base, with 7 bases between them. The germline CDR1 and CDR2 sequences are SSHAT and FNYEAQ (reference sequence).

This clonotype occurred many times. The gene calls are TRBV10-3 and TRBJ2-7; 9 bases map to TRBD2. CDR3 length: 14 amino acids. Unmatched junction bases numbered 9, after V lost 6 bases and J lost 6 bases. From germline, CDR1 is ENHRY and CDR2 SYGVKD. This CDR3 reads CAIRGTSRGSEQYF. DNA of the CDR3: TGTGCCATCAGGGGGACTAGCAGGGGGAGCGAGCAGTACTTC.

This clonotype was seen more than once but under ten times. The chain carries TRBV14 and TRBJ1-4; D is perhaps TRBD1 (5 bases). This CDR3 region has 12 residues. CDR1 is SGHDN and CDR2 is FVKESK in the germline V gene. V was trimmed by 4 bases and J by 11 bases, leaving 11 bases between them. The CDR3 nucleotides are TGTGCCAGCAGCCCCGACGGGGGTAAACTGTTTTTT. It is translated as CASSPDGGKLFF.

CDR3 sequence: CSASAQSIGPLHF. Written as DNA, the CDR3 is TGCAGTGCTAGCGCGCAGAGTATCGGACCCCTCCACTTT. This chain links TRBV20-1 with TRBJ1-6; D gene ambiguous. V shed 3 bases and J shed 12 bases, with 15 bases lying between them. This CDR3 region has 13 residues. Germline assignment: CDR1 DFQATT and CDR2 SNEGSKA (reference sequence).

This clonotype was seen many times. The rearrangement uses TRBV4-3 and TRBJ1-4; D is ambiguous. Trimming took off 0 bases at V and 7 bases at J, with 15 bases between the two ends. Germline CDR1 LGHNA, CDR2 YSLEER. This CDR3 comprises 16 residues. The CDR3 is CASSQDTAVLGEKLFF. The CDR3, as DNA: TGCGCCAGCAGCCAAGATACCGCAGTCCTGGGTGAAAAACTGTTTTTT.

This clonotype has more than one count but fewer than ten. The DNA for the CDR3 is TGCGCCAGCAGCGCGTACCGGACAGCACAAGAGACCCAGTACTTC. Amino acid sequence: CASSAYRTAQETQYF. The rearrangement links TRBV5-1 to TRBJ2-5; TRBD1 might be the D (6 bases). The CDR3 has 15 amino acids. Germline V gives CDR1 SGHRS, CDR2 YFSETQ. V was clipped by 4 bases and J by 2 bases, with 15 bases between them.

The sample holds a few counts of this clonotype. The chain uses TRBV5-1 and TRBJ2-5, with a tentative D call TRBD2 (5 bases). CDR1 is SGHRS and CDR2 is YFSETQ in the germline V gene. Trimming cost V 4 bases and J 2 bases, with 15 bases left between them. The CDR3 has 15 amino acids. As DNA, the CDR3 is TGCGCCAGCAGCCCCGGCCCCGGGATTCAAGAGACCCAGTACTTC. It specifies CASSPGPGIQETQYF.